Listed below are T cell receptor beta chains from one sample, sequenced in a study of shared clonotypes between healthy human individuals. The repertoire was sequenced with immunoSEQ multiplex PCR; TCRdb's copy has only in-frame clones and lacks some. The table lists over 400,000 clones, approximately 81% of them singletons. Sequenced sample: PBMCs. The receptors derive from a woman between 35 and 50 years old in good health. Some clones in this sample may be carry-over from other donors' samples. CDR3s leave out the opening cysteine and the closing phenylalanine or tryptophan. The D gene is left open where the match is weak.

ASIHDTGELF	TRBV10-2	TRBJ2-2	10	NA
SVETSGIDEQF	TRBV29-1	TRBJ2-1	11	TRBD2
ASSEDYQMNTEAF	TRBV5-4	TRBJ1-1	13	NA
ASRSAWAGTYYEHY	TRBV28	TRBJ2-7	14	NA
ASSRSSGPSQETQY	TRBV7-2	TRBJ2-5	14	NA
ASSLGHRGPYEQY	TRBV11-2	TRBJ2-7	13	TRBD1
ASSPRGTGAGANVLT	TRBV7-8	TRBJ2-6	15	TRBD1
SVEATGGLVGYT	TRBV29-1	TRBJ1-2	12	TRBD1
ASSLGFSALDTQY	TRBV7-6	TRBJ2-3	13	NA
AWDRGSNQPQH	TRBV30	TRBJ1-5	11	TRBD1
ASSLGTSGNNEQF	TRBV27	TRBJ2-1	13	TRBD2
ASSLGLAENTGELF	TRBV5-1	TRBJ2-2	14	TRBD2
ASSVGTGNQPQH	TRBV9	TRBJ1-5	12	TRBD1
ASSVYRAYEQY	TRBV2	TRBJ2-7	11	NA
ASSQHVAAGGETQY	TRBV4-1	TRBJ2-5	14	NA
SVLLAGGTYEQY	TRBV29-1	TRBJ2-7	12	TRBD2
ASSFGLAEETQY	TRBV5-1	TRBJ2-5	12	TRBD2
ASRRAPLGAF	TRBV5-4	TRBJ1-1	10	NA
ASHPSTTGGETQY	TRBV28	TRBJ2-5	13	TRBD1
ASSTTGSATQY	TRBV5-1	TRBJ2-3	11	TRBD1
ASSARLAGDRATDTQY	TRBV25-1	TRBJ2-3	16	TRBD2
ASSPLTATYEQY	TRBV7-2	NA	12	NA
ASSDDRGHGQPQH	TRBV19	TRBJ1-5	13	TRBD1